The TCR beta chain described here comes from a study of beta chain features in type 1 diabetes. Per the germline V gene, CDR1 is SEHNR and CDR2 is FQNEAQ (reference sequence). There are 16 residues in the CDR3. V lost 5 bases to trimming and J lost 0 bases; unmatched junction nucleotides: 10. Findings of the study overall: There was a moderate but significant shortening of TCRB CDR3s in all four CD4+ subsets of Type 1 diabetes patients. A pattern of fewer insertions and more deletions at VDJ junctions was seen in type 1 diabetes patients. Among patients, naive, central memory and Treg TCRB repertoires appeared more similar than among healthy donors.

Reverse transcribing all isolated RNA meant expressed TCRB transcripts were sequenced. Data came from immunoSEQ multiplex PCR; TCRdb stores just in-frame clones and leaves some out. Of about 160,000 clones in the sample, approximately 62% were seen once. Regarding this clone: The antigen is undetermined.

This TCR came from a man under 40 with type 1 diabetes. The V call is TRBV7-9, the J call TRBJ2-7; TRBD1 aligns across 7 bases. Source material: naive CD4+ T cells from blood. The CDR3 region is CASSTPGQYPSYEQYF. CDR3 bases: TGTGCCAGCAGCACACCGGGACAGTATCCCTCCTACGAGCAGTACTTC.